This T cell receptor beta chain was sequenced in a study of shared clonotypes between healthy human individuals. The data were produced by immunoSEQ multiplex PCR, yet TCRdb's version contains in-frame clones alone and is incomplete. The sample includes about 92,000 clones, approximately 75% of them seen just once. The germline gives CDR1 SGHVS, CDR2 FQNEAQ. This CDR3 comprises 15 residues. Trimming at V came to 5 bases and at J to 5 bases, leaving 9 bases not matched to a gene. Worth noting for this clone: Additional DNA sequences in this sample encode the identical CDR3.

This chain links TRBV7-8 with TRBJ2-3, with 8 bases matching TRBD2. Sample: memory CD8+ T cells sorted from blood. This sample's subset: CD45RO+ cells pooled with CCR7-negative TemRA cells. This TCR was sampled from a man younger than 40 in good health. CDR3 residues: CASSRLAGGVDTQYF. In nucleotides, the CDR3 is TGTGCCAGCAGCCGTCTGGCGGGAGGAGTAGATACGCAGTATTTT.